This TCR beta chain stems from a study of T cells after yellow fever vaccination. From the 5' RACE reads, TCRdb called clonotypes with MiXCR, one entry per CDR3 protein. The profile covers 310,000 or so distinct CDR3 sequences, with 6.8% appearing a single time and over 15% taken by the ten largest. A note on this clonotype: Antigen specificity is unknown.

Overall study results and limits: Primary-vaccination clones mostly resurfaced post-booster (more than 95% CD4, approximately 90% CD8). Highly abundant clonotypes carried over from the bulk population could end up in FACS-sorted repertoires as contaminants. Just a small share of clonotypes turned up in the CD4 compartment as well as the CD8 compartment.

The V and J ends lost 0 bases and 2 bases respectively, with 11 bases between them. The CDR3 loop spans 15 amino acids. Germline V gene lookup returns CDR1 MGHRA and CDR2 YSYEKL. The V call is TRBV4-1, the J call TRBJ2-7; D unresolved. Here the sequenced sample was PBMCs, taken more than 35 days after the first yellow fever vaccination. This clonotype was obtained from a man aged 18 to 35 who received the YFV17D yellow fever vaccine. CDR3 sequence reads: CASSQDMDGTYEQYF. CDR3 DNA: TGCGCCAGCAGCCAAGATATGGACGGAACCTACGAGCAGTACTTC.